Included here is one T cell receptor (beta chain) sequence, with context. This sample is part of a study of blood T cell repertoires in COVID-19. Assay used: immunoSEQ multiplex PCR; TCRdb lists only in-frame clones, some missing. The repertoire holds approximately 200,000 clones, with about 88% as singletons. Germline CDR1 and CDR2: MNHEY and SVGAGI. This CDR3 is built from 14 residues. After removal of 0 bases from V and 8 bases from J, the junction contained 3 bases not matched to a gene. The sequencing sample was made of PBMCs or T cells enriched from blood (not recorded which). The rearrangement links TRBV6-5 to TRBJ1-2; 10 nucleotides match TRBD1. This clonotype originated in a woman aged 30 to 39 who had been exposed to COVID-19. The CDR3 loop reads CASSYSTGGAGYTF. The DNA for the CDR3 is TGTGCCAGCAGTTACTCGACAGGGGGCGCGGGCTACACCTTC.